The rows below give T cell receptor beta chains drawn from one sample of a study of beta chain features in type 1 diabetes. TCRdb's table, derived via immunoSEQ multiplex PCR, lists solely in-frame clones and lacks some. This table has 850,000 to 900,000 clones, roughly a sixth appearing once. Sequenced input: naive CD4+ T cells from blood. These receptors were taken from a woman aged 18-29 years in good health. The CDR3 runs from the conserved cysteine through the conserved F or W. Fields, in order: J gene, V gene, CDR3 protein.

J: TRBJ1-2
V: TRBV28
CDR3: CASSPPDRSYYGYTF

J: TRBJ2-7
V: TRBV5-1
CDR3: CASSLGTGGTYEQYF

J: TRBJ2-4
V: TRBV4-1
CDR3: CASSQGRGYTKNIQYF

J: TRBJ1-1
V: TRBV10-3
CDR3: CAISDRTRLAFTEAFF

J: TRBJ1-3
V: TRBV6-5
CDR3: CASSRGNTIYF

J: TRBJ2-7
V: TRBV29-1
CDR3: CSVKTSGRSYEQYF

J: TRBJ2-5
V: TRBV7-2
CDR3: CASSLDMAGGSETQYF

J: TRBJ2-7
V: TRBV7-2
CDR3: CASSLALGVEQYF

J: TRBJ2-6
V: TRBV19
CDR3: CASSIGTGRISGANVLTF

J: TRBJ2-7
V: TRBV7-8
CDR3: CASSPRSRGRSYEQYF